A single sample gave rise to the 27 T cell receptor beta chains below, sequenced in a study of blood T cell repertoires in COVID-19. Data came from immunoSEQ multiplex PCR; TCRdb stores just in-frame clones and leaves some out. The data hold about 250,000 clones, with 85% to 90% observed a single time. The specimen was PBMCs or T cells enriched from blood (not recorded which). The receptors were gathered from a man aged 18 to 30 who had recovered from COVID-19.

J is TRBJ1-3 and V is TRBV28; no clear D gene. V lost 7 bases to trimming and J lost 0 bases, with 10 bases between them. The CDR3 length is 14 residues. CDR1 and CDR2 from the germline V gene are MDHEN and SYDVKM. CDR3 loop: CASKKESSGNTIYF. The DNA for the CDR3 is TGTGCCAGCAAGAAGGAGAGCTCTGGAAACACCATATATTTT.

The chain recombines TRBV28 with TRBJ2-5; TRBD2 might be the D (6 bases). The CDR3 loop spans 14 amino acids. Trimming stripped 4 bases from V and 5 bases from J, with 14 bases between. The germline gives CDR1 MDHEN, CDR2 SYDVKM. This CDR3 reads CASSSPDREETQYF. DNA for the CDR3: TGTGCCAGCAGTTCCCCGGACCGGGAGGAGACCCAGTACTTC.

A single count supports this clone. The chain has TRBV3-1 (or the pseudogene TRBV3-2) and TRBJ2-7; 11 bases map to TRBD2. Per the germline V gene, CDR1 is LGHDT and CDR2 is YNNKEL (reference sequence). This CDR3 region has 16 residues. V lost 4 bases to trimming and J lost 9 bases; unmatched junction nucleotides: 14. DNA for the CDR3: TGTGCCAGCAGCCCAGGGCTAATAGCGGGGGGGACTCCGCAGTACTTC. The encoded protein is CASSPGLIAGGTPQYF.

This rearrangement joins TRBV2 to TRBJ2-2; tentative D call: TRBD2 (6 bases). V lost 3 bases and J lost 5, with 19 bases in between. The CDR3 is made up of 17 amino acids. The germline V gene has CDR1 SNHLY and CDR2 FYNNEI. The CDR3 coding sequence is TGTGCCAGCAGTGATGCTGAGCGGGTGTATCGAACCGGGGAGCTGTTTTTT. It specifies CASSDAERVYRTGELFF.

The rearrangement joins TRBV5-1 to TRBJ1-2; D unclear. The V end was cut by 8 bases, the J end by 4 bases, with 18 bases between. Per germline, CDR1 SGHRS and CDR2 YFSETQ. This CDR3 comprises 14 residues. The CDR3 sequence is CARLLGAGSYGYTF. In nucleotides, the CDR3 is TGCGCCAGATTATTGGGAGCGGGATCCTATGGCTACACCTTC.

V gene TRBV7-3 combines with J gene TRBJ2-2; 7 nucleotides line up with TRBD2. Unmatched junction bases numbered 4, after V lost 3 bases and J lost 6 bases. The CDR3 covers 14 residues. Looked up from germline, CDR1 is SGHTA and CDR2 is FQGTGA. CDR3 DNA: TGTGCCAGCAGCTTCCGTCGGGGGGCCGGGGAGCTGTTTTTT. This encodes CASSFRRGAGELFF.

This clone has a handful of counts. Here the CDR3 DNA reads TGTGCCACCAGCAGAGGCGGGACCCCTCGGGGCAATCAGCCCCAGCATTTT. Protein sequence: CATSRGGTPRGNQPQHF. The V and J genes are TRBV15 and TRBJ1-5; possible D gene TRBD1, 5 bases. The V end was cut by 1 base, the J end by 2 bases, with 15 bases between. This CDR3 is built from 17 residues. CDR1 and CDR2 from the germline V gene are LNHNV and YYDKDF (reference sequence).

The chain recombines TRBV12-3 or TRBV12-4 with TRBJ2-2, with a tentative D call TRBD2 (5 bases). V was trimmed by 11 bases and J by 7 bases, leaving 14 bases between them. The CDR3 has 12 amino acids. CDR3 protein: CAQLDSGGELFF. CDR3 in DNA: TGTGCCCAACTAGACTCCGGCGGGGAGCTGTTTTTT.

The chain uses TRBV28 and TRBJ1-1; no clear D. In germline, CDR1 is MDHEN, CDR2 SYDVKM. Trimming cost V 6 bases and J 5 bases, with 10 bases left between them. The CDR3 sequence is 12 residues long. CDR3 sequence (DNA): TGTGCCAGCAGAACCCGGTGGACTGAAGCTTTCTTT. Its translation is CASRTRWTEAFF.

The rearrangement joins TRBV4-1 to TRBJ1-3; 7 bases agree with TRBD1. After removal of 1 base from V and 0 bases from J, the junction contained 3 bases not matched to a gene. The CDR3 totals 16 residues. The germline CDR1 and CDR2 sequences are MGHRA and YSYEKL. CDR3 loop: CASSQGTGASGNTIYF. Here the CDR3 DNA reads TGCGCCAGCAGCCAAGGCACAGGGGCCTCTGGAAACACCATATATTTT.

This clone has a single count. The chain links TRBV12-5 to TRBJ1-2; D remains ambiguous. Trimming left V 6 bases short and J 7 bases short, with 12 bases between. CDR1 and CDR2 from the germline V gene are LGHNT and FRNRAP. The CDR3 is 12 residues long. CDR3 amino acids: CASGPLGSGYTF. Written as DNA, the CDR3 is TGTGCTAGTGGCCCCCTAGGGAGTGGCTACACCTTC.

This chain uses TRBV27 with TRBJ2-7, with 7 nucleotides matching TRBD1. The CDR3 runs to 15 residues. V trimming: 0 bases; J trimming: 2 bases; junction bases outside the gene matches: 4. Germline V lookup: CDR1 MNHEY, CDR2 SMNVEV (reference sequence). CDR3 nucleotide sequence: TGTGCCAGCAGTTTATCAGGACAGGCTACCTACGAGCAGTACTTC. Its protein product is CASSLSGQATYEQYF.

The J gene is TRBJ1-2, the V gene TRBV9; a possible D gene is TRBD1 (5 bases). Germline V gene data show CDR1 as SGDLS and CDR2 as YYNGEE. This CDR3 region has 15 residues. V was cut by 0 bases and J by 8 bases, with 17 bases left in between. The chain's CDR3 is CASSVVGSASGGYTF. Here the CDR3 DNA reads TGTGCCAGCAGCGTAGTGGGCAGCGCCTCAGGGGGCTACACCTTC.

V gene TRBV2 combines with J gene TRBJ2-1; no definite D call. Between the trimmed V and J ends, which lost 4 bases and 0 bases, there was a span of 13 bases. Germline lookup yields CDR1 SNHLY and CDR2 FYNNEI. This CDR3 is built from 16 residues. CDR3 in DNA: TGTGCCAGCAGTGTCCAGCTTCGGAGCTCCTACAATGAGCAGTTCTTC. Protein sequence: CASSVQLRSSYNEQFF.

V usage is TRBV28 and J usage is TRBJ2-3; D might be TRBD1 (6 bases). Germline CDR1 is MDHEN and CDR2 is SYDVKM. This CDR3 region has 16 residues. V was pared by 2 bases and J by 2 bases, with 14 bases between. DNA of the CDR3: TGTGCCAGCAGTTTAAGAGGGGGACCGGTCACAGATACGCAGTATTTT. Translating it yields CASSLRGGPVTDTQYF.

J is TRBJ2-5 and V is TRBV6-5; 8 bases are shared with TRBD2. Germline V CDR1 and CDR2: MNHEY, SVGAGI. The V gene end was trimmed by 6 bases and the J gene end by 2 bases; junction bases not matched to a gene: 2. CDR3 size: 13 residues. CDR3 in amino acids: CASRTSAQETQYF. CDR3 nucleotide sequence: TGTGCCAGCAGGACTAGCGCTCAAGAGACCCAGTACTTC.

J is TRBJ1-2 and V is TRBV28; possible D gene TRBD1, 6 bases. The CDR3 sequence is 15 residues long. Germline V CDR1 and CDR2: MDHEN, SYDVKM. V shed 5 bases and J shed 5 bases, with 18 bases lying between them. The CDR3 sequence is CASSPRDTVPYGYTF. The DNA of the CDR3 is TGTGCCAGCAGTCCTCGGGACACAGTACCATATGGCTACACCTTC.

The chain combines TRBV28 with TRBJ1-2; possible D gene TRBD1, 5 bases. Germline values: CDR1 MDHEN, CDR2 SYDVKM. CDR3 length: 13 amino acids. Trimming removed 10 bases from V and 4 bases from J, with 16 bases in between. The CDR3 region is CATTSGPPYGYTF. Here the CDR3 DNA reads TGTGCCACCACATCAGGGCCACCCTATGGCTACACCTTC.

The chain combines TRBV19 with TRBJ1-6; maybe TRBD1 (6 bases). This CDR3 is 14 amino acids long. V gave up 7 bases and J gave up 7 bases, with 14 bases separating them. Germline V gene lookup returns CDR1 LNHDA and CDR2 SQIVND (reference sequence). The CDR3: CASTGGQTNSPLHF. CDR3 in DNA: TGTGCCAGTACCGGAGGACAGACGAATTCACCCCTCCACTTT. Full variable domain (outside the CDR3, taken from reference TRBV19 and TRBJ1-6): DGGITQSPKYLFRKEGQNVTLSCEQNLNHDAMYWYRQDPGQGLRLIYYSQIVNDFQKGDIAEGYSVSREKKESFPLTVTSAQKNPTAFYLCASTGGQTNSPLHFGNGTRLTVT.

The CDR3, as DNA: TGTGCCAGCAGTTCGGGGGGGATACAGGAGCAGTACTTC. Protein product: CASSSGGIQEQYF. The rearrangement links TRBV27 to TRBJ2-7; 8 nucleotides line up with TRBD2. The CDR3 length is 13 residues. Trimming cost V 4 bases and J 7 bases; bases outside gene matches: 6. The V gene's germline CDR1 is MNHEY and CDR2 SMNVEV (reference sequence).

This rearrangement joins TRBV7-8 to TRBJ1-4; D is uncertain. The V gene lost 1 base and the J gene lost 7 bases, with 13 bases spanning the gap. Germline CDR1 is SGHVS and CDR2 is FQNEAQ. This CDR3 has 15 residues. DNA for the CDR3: TGTGCCAGCAGCTTAGGCCTACTTGAGGCTGAAAAACTGTTTTTT. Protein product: CASSLGLLEAEKLFF.

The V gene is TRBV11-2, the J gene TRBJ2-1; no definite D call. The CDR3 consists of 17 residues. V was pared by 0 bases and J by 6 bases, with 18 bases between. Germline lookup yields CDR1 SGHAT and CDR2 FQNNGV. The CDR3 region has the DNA TGTGCCAGCAGCTTAGATCTACCTCTAAATGGGCTCAATGAGCAGTTCTTC. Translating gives CASSLDLPLNGLNEQFF.

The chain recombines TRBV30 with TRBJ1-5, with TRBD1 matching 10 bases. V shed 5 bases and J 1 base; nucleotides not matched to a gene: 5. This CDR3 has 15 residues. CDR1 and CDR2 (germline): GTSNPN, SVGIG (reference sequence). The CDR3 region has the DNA TGTGCCTGGGACAGGGGGCTTTTAAGCAATCAGCCCCAGCATTTT. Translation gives CAWDRGLLSNQPQHF.

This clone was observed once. DNA for the CDR3: TGTGCCAGCAGCTCCAGACAGGGCCATGTGGAAAAACTGTTTTTT. It yields the protein CASSSRQGHVEKLFF. This chain joins TRBV28 and TRBJ1-4; 7 bases fit TRBD1. The CDR3 is 15 amino acids. Germline V gene sequence: CDR1 MDHEN, CDR2 SYDVKM. The V gene end was trimmed by 6 bases and the J gene end by 8 bases; junction bases not matched to a gene: 12.

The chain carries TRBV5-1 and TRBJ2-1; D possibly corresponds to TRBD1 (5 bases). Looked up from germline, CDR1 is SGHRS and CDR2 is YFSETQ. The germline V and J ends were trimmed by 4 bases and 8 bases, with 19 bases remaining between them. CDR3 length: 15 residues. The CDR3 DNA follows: TGCGCCAGCAGCCCGAAATCAGGGCTTTCGGATGAGCAGTTCTTC. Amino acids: CASSPKSGLSDEQFF. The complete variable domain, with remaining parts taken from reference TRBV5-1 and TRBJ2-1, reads KAGVTQTPRYLIKTRGQQVTLSCSPISGHRSVSWYQQTPGQGLQFLFEYFSETQRNKGNFPGRFSGRQFSNSRSEMNVSTLELGDSALYLCASSPKSGLSDEQFFGPGTRLTVL.

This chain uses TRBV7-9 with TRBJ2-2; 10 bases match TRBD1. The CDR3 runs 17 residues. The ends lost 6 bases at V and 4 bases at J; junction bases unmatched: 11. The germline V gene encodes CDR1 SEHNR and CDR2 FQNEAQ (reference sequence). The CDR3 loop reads CASRPDRGRLSTGELFF. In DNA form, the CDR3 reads TGTGCCAGCAGGCCTGACAGGGGGCGTTTAAGCACCGGGGAGCTGTTTTTT.

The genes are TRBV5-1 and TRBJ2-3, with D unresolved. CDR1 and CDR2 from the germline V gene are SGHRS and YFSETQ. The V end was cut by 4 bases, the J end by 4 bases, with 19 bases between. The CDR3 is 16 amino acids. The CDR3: CASSLRPSLQADTQYF. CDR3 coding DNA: TGCGCCAGCAGCCTCCGGCCTTCCCTTCAGGCAGATACGCAGTATTTT.